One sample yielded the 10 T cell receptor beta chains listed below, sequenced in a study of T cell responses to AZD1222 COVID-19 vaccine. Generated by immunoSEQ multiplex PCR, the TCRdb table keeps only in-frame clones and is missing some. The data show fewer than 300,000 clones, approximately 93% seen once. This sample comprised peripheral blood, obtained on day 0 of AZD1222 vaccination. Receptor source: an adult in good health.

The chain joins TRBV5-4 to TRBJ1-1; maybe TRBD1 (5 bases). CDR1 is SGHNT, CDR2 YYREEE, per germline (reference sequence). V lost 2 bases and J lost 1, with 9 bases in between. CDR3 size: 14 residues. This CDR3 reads CASSLQERNTEAFF. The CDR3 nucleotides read TGTGCCAGCAGCTTACAGGAGAGGAACACTGAAGCTTTCTTT.

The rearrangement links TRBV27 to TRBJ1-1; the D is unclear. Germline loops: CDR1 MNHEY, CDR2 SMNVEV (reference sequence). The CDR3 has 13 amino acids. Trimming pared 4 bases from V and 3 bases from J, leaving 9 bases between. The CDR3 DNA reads TGTGCCAGCAGTTCTACGAGAGACACTGAAGCTTTCTTT. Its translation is CASSSTRDTEAFF.

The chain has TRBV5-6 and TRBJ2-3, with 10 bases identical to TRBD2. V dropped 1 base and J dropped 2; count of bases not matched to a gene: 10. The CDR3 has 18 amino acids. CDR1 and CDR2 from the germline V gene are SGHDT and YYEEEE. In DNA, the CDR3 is TGTGCCAGCAGCTTGAAGCGGGGGGGCGAATGGGTCACAGATACGCAGTATTTT. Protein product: CASSLKRGGEWVTDTQYF.

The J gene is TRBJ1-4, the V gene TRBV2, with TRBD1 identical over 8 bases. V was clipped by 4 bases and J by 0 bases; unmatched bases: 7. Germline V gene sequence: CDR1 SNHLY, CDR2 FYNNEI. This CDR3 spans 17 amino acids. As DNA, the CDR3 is TGTGCCAGCAGTGGAAGGGCCAGGGGGCCAACTAATGAAAAACTGTTTTTT. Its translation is CASSGRARGPTNEKLFF.

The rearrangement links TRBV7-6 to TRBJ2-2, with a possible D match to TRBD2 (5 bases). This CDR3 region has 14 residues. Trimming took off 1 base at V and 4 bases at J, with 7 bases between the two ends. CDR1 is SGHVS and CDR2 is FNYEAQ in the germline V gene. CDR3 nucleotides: TGTGCCAGCAGCTTAGGGGGAGCCACCGGGGAGCTGTTTTTT. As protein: CASSLGGATGELFF. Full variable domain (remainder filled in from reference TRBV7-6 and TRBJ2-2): GAGVSQSPRYKVTKRGQDVALRCDPISGHVSLYWYRQALGQGPEFLTYFNYEAQQDKSGLPNDRFSAERPEGSISTLTIQRTEQRDSAMYRCASSLGGATGELFFGEGSRLTVL.

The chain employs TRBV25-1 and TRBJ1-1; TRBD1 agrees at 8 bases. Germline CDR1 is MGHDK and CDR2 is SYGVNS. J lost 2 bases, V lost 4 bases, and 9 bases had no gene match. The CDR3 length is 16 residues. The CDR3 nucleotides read TGTGCCAGCAGTGGGCAGGGGGCAGGGCAAAACACTGAAGCTTTCTTT. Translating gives CASSGQGAGQNTEAFF. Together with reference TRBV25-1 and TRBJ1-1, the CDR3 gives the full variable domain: EADIYQTPRYLVIGTGKKITLECSQTMGHDKMYWYQQDPGMELHLIHYSYGVNSTEKGDLSSESTVSRIRTEHFPLTLESARPSHTSQYLCASSGQGAGQNTEAFFGQGTRLTVV.

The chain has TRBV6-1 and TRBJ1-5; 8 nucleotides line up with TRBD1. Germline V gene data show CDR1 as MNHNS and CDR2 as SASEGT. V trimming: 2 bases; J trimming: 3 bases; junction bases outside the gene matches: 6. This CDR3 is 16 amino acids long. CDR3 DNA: TGTGCCAGCAGTGAAAGTACAGGGGGATTCAATCAGCCCCAGCATTTT. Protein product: CASSESTGGFNQPQHF.

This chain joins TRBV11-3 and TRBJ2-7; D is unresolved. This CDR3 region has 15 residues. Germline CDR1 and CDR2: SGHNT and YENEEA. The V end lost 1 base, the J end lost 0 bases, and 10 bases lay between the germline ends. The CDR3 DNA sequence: TGTGCCAGCAGCTTAGGCACCGGTCCCTCCTACGAGCAGTACTTC. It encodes CASSLGTGPSYEQYF.

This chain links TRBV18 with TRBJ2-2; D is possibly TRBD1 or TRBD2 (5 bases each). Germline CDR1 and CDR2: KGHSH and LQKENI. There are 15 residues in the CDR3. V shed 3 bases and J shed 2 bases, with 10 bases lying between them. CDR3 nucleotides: TGTGCCAGCTCACCCCCGGGACCAAACACCGGGGAGCTGTTTTTT. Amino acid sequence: CASSPPGPNTGELFF.

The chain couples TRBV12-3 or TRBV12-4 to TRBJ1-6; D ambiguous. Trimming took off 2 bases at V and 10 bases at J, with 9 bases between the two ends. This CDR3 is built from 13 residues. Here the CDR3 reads CASSLKGRSPLHF. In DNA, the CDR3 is TGTGCCAGCAGTTTAAAGGGTAGATCACCCCTCCACTTT.